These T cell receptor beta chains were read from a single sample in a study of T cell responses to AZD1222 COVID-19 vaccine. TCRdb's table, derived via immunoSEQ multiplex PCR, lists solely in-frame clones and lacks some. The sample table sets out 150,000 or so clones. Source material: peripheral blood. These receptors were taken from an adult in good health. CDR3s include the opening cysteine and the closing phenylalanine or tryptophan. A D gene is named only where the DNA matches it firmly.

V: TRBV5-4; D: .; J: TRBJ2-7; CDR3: CASSLDGDKHEQYF; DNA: TGTGCCAGCAGCTTGGATGGGGATAAACACGAGCAGTACTTC
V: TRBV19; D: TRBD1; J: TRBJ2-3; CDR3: CASSRTTGSTDTQYF; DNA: TGTGCCAGTAGTAGGACGACAGGGAGCACAGATACGCAGTATTTT
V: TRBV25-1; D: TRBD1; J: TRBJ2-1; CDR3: CASIPRGQGSYNEQFF; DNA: TGTGCCAGCATACCCCGGGGACAGGGCTCCTACAATGAGCAGTTCTTC
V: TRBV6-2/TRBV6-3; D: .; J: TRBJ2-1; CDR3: CASSYSIPAGVVSCNEQFF; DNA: TGTGCCAGCAGTTACTCGATACCCGCCGGCGTGGTGTCCTGCAATGAGCAGTTCTTC
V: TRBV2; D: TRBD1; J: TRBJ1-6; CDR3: CARRGQGNSPLHF; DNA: TGTGCCAGGAGGGGACAGGGCAATTCACCCCTCCACTTT
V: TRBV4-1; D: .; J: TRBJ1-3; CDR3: CASSQVDSRGQSGRNTIYF; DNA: TGCGCCAGCAGCCAAGTAGACAGTCGGGGCCAAAGTGGAAGAAACACCATATATTTT
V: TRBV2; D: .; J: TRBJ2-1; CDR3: CASRERTVLSYNEQFF; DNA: TGTGCCAGCAGGGAAAGGACAGTTTTATCCTACAATGAGCAGTTCTTC
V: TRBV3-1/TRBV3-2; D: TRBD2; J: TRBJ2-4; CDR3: CASSPLTSGGASNIQYF; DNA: TGTGCCAGCAGCCCCCTGACTAGCGGGGGGGCATCGAACATTCAGTACTTC
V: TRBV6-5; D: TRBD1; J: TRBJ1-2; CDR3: CASSRAGQGYGYTF; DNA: TGTGCCAGCAGTCGCGCGGGACAGGGCTATGGCTACACCTTC
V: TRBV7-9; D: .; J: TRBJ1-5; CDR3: CASSLAAGGNQPQHF; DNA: TGTGCCAGCAGCTTAGCCGCAGGGGGCAATCAGCCCCAGCATTTT
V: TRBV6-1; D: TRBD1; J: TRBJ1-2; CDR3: CASSERTGYGYTF; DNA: TGTGCCAGCAGTGAAAGGACAGGGTATGGCTACACCTTC
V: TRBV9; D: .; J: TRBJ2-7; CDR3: CASSVAPRASYEQYF; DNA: TGTGCCAGCAGCGTAGCCCCCCGGGCCTCCTACGAGCAGTACTTC
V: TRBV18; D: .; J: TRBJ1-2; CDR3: CASSPPVEGGYTF; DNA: TGTGCCAGCTCACCACCGGTCGAGGGTGGCTACACCTTC
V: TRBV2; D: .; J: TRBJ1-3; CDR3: CASSALSGNTIYF; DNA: TGTGCCAGCAGTGCACTTTCTGGAAACACCATATATTTT
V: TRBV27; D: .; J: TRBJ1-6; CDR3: CASSPRGDHSPLHF; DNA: TGTGCCAGCAGTCCCCGAGGGGATCATTCACCCCTCCACTTT